This is a list of T cell receptor beta chains from one sample in a study of T-cell reconstitution after alpha-beta-depleted transplantation in children. Via MiXCR, TCRdb re-called the PCR reads, giving one row per CDR3 protein. The sample yields roughly 400,000 distinct CDR3 sequences, 43% seen once. The specimen comprised PBMCs, sampled before TCRalphabeta/CD19-depleted stem cell transplant. Receptors originate from a girl between 2 and 10 years old with aplastic anemia, due to receive a stem cell transplant. The CDR3 runs from the conserved cysteine through the conserved F or W. The D gene is left open where the match is weak. Size is omitted from some rows. Given values are once, few, many or a class for expanded clones.

j_call,cdr3_length,d_call,v_call,clone_size,cdr3_nt,cdr3_aa
TRBJ1-6,15,NA,TRBV7-2,NA,TGTGCCAGCAGCAACCGGGAGGGGTCCGGTTCACCCCTCCACTTT,CASSNREGSGSPLHF
TRBJ1-1,17,NA,TRBV28,many,TGTGCCAGCAGTTTGGGGGACCCGTTCTTGGAGGACACTGAAGCTTTCTTT,CASSLGDPFLEDTEAFF
TRBJ2-1,14,NA,TRBV6-1,many,TGTGCCAGCAAGGCTCAGGGAAGGGCTAACGAGCAGTTCTTC,CASKAQGRANEQFF
TRBJ2-2,16,TRBD2,TRBV6-1,many,TGTGCCAGCAGTGGGACAGGGGGACTAGCGGGAGGGGAGCTGTTTTTT,CASSGTGGLAGGELFF
TRBJ1-1,15,NA,TRBV12-3/TRBV12-4,NA,TGTGCCAGCACCTACCGTGCGTCATCGAACACTGAAGCTTTCTTT,CASTYRASSNTEAFF
TRBJ2-7,14,NA,TRBV3-1,few,TGTGCCAGCAGCCAAAGTCCAGGGACCTACGAGCAGTACTTC,CASSQSPGTYEQYF
TRBJ2-1,16,TRBD2,TRBV5-6,many,TGTGCCAGCAGCTTGGTTAGCGGGCACTCCTACAATGAGCAGTTCTTC,CASSLVSGHSYNEQFF
TRBJ1-1,13,NA,TRBV7-6,NA,TGTGCCAGCAGTCATTCTAGGGACACTGAAGCTTTCTTT,CASSHSRDTEAFF
TRBJ2-1,12,NA,TRBV10-1,NA,TGCGCCAGCAGGGGAGATAATACCGAGCAGTTCTTC,CASRGDNTEQFF
TRBJ2-1,12,NA,TRBV29-1,NA,TGCAGCGTTGAAGAGGGGTACAATGAGCAGTTCTTC,CSVEEGYNEQFF
TRBJ2-3,17,TRBD1,TRBV29-1,once,TGCAGCGTTGGGTACAGGGGCGAGAATCCGACCGCGGATACGCAGTATTTT,CSVGYRGENPTADTQYF
TRBJ2-3,16,TRBD1,TRBV28,NA,TGTGCCAGCAGGCGACCTCCAGGGGGCGGGTCAGATACGCAGTATTTT,CASRRPPGGGSDTQYF
TRBJ2-2,15,NA,TRBV5-1,NA,TGCGCCAGCAGCCGACAGACTACGGGTACCGGGGAGCTGTTTTTT,CASSRQTTGTGELFF
TRBJ2-7,13,TRBD1,TRBV28,few,TGTGCCAGCGGCGGGACAGGGGCCTTCGAGCAGTACTTC,CASGGTGAFEQYF
TRBJ2-7,16,NA,TRBV20-1,NA,TGCAGTGCTAGTCCGAGACCCAGCCTGAACTCCTACGAGCAGTACTTC,CSASPRPSLNSYEQYF
TRBJ1-1,15,TRBD1,TRBV11-2,few,TGTGCCAGCAGCTCCCGACAGGGGGTGAACACTGAAGCTTTCTTT,CASSSRQGVNTEAFF
TRBJ2-1,15,NA,TRBV5-1,many,TGCGCCAGCAGCTCTATCGGGGCTTCCTACAATGAGCAGTTCTTC,CASSSIGASYNEQFF
TRBJ2-5,14,NA,TRBV9,few,TGTGCCAGCAGCGTAATGGGGGGCCGGGAGACCCAGTACTTC,CASSVMGGRETQYF
TRBJ2-1,15,NA,TRBV7-2,many,TGTGCCAGCAGCTTAGCGGGTCCTACCTACAATGAGCAGTTCTTC,CASSLAGPTYNEQFF
TRBJ2-3,14,NA,TRBV20-1,NA,TGCAGTGCTCCAGGGCGGGGTTCCACAGATACGCAGTATTTT,CSAPGRGSTDTQYF
TRBJ1-5,14,NA,TRBV7-9,many,TGTGCCAGCAGCTTAACGTCAGGTGGTCAGCCCCAGCATTTT,CASSLTSGGQPQHF
TRBJ2-5,10,NA,TRBV20-1,NA,TGCAGTGCCATGGCAGAGACCCAGTACTTC,CSAMAETQYF
TRBJ2-3,17,TRBD1,TRBV20-1,NA,TGCAGTGCTAGGGGACCGAGGGGGCCCCCTAGCACAGATACGCAGTATTTT,CSARGPRGPPSTDTQYF
TRBJ1-1,14,NA,TRBV5-6,NA,TGTGCCAGCAGCTCAAAAAGGTCCTACACTGAAGCTTTCTTT,CASSSKRSYTEAFF
TRBJ2-7,14,NA,TRBV7-2,NA,TGTGCCAGCAGCTTAGGGGTCAACTCCGGGGAGCAGTACTTC,CASSLGVNSGEQYF
TRBJ2-1,14,NA,TRBV3-1,NA,TGTGCCAGCAGCGAGTGGCGGGACCACAATGAGCAGTTCTTC,CASSEWRDHNEQFF